The present T cell receptor (beta chain) was sequenced within a study of CD8 T cells in ankylosing spondylitis. The CDR3 consists of 15 residues. With 4 bases removed from V and 0 bases from J, the gap between germline ends came to 10 bases. Germline V gives CDR1 MGHRA, CDR2 YSYEKL. MiXCR, applied by TCRdb to the 5' RACE reads, yields one record per CDR3 protein. The sample holds about 220,000 distinct CDR3 sequences, about 7% seen once. Study-level findings and limits: In peripheral blood, disease-linked CD8+ clones occurred at relatively low frequencies. Reportedly, disease-linked clones are significantly enriched in ankylosing spondylitis patients' matched synovial fluid. Ankylosing spondylitis blood appeared to carry a characteristic TCR beta motif of roughly 8 highly homologous variants.

This clonotype has at least ten counts. Its antigen is undetermined. The sequence was collected from a male donor with ankylosing spondylitis. The chain is built from TRBV4-1 and TRBJ1-3; D unresolved. The material sequenced was blood, either unsorted or a sorted T cell fraction (not recorded which). DNA of the CDR3: TGCGCCAGCAGCCCGGCGCGGATCTCTGGAAACACCATATATTTT. Translation gives CASSPARISGNTIYF.